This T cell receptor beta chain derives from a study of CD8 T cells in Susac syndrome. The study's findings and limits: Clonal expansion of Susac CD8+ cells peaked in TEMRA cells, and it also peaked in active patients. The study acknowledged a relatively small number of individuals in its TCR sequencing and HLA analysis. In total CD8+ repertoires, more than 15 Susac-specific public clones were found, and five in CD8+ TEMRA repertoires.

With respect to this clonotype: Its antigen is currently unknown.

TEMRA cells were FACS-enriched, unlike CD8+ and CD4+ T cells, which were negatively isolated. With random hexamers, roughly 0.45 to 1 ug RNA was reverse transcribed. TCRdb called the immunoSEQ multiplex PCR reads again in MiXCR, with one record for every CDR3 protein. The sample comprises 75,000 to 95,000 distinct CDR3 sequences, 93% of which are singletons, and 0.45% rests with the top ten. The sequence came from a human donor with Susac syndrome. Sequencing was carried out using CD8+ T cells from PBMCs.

Here the CDR3 reads CASTVTRGGPYEQYF. The CDR3 bases are TGTGCCAGCACCGTAACCAGGGGAGGGCCCTACGAGCAGTACTTC. The rearrangement joins TRBV28 to TRBJ2-7; the D gene is possibly TRBD2 (7 bases). V was shortened by 7 bases and J by 2 bases, with 18 bases between the two germline ends. Germline V gene data show CDR1 as MDHEN and CDR2 as SYDVKM. The CDR3 covers 15 residues.